This TCR beta chain appears in the sequencing data of a study of cytomegalovirus exposure and HLA in healthy donors. The protocol was immunoSEQ multiplex PCR, while the TCRdb copy is restricted to in-frame clones and leaves out a portion. The sample comprises 200,000 to 250,000 clones, roughly 88% of which are singletons, and more than 13% rests with the top ten. Germline CDR1 reads SGHDT; CDR2 reads YYEEEE. The CDR3 runs to 15 residues. Trimming took off 1 base at V and 1 base at J, with 8 bases between the two ends. The V gene is TRBV5-6, the J gene TRBJ2-2; D is possibly TRBD2 (5 bases). This sequence was found in a woman aged 30 to 39 in good health and CMV-seropositive. The sequenced material came from PBMCs. The CDR3 coding sequence is TGTGCCAGCAGCTTGAACGGGAAGAACACCGGGGAGCTGTTTTTT. It encodes CASSLNGKNTGELFF. Full variable domain (missing parts from reference TRBV5-6 and TRBJ2-2): DAGVTQSPTHLIKTRGQQVTLRCSPKSGHDTVSWYQQALGQGPQFIFQYYEEEERQRGNFPDRFSGHQFPNYSSELNVNALLLGDSALYLCASSLNGKNTGELFFGEGSRLTVL.